This entry lists 4 T cell receptor beta chains sequenced from one sample in a study of vaccination and CD4 T cells after COVID-19 (dated by TCRdb to between 2020 and 2023). The sample's treatment or condition label is to be understood as: approximately 11-day PBMC culture with coronavirus spike peptide pools or control peptides (ViraFEST assay). Library generation was performed with PCR. For sequencing, an Illumina iSeq 100 was employed. DNA from cultured CD4+ T cells underwent TCR sequencing with the Oncomine TCR Beta short-read assay at the Johns Hopkins FTIC core. TCRdb reanalyzed the raw reads on its own, using fastp at Q25 for trimming and MiXCR for clone calling, and kept in-frame beta chains. Rows are unified per CDR3 protein, each entry keeping the most common DNA and genes. This sample holds 25,000 to 30,000 distinct CDR3 sequences; approximately 60% were observed only once. About a sixth of the sample is held by the ten biggest clonotypes.

These receptors have no known antigen. The source material was CD4+ T cells from blood, cultured in vitro, sampled after SARS-CoV-2 vaccination. The source is a human donor who received a COVID-19 vaccine.

This clonotype was counted once. The chain couples TRBV10-3 to TRBJ2-5; TRBD1 or TRBD2 may be the D gene (7 bases each). The V gene lost 10 bases and the J gene lost 2 bases, with 20 bases spanning the gap. Germline values: CDR1 ENHRY, CDR2 SYGVKD. The CDR3 length is 15 residues. Here the CDR3 DNA reads TGTGCCACAAGGGGGGGACAGACCACACAAGAGACCCAGTACTTC. Its protein is CATRGGQTTQETQYF.

The gene calls are TRBV18 and TRBJ2-1, with TRBD2 as a possible D gene (5 bases). CDR3 length: 17 amino acids. CDR1 and CDR2 (germline): KGHSH, LQKENI. V gave up 2 bases and J gave up 6 bases, with 20 bases separating them. The CDR3 region has the DNA TGTGCCAGCTCACCATTCACGGGGTCAACCTCCCTCAATGAGCAGTTCTTC. This encodes CASSPFTGSTSLNEQFF.

The chain carries TRBV30 and TRBJ2-5, with TRBD1 identical over 7 bases. Germline V gene data show CDR1 as GTSNPN and CDR2 as SVGIG (reference sequence). The CDR3 is 12 residues long. Unmatched junction bases numbered 0, after V lost 1 base and J lost 4 bases. The CDR3 nucleotides read TGTGCCTGGAGTGGACAGGGAGAGACCCAGTACTTC. Translating gives CAWSGQGETQYF.

This clonotype was seen a handful of times. V usage is TRBV30 and J usage is TRBJ1-2, with a weak D call TRBD1 (5 bases). Trimming took 3 bases from V and 0 from J, leaving 20 bases between them. CDR1 is GTSNPN and CDR2 is SVGIG in the germline V gene (reference sequence). CDR3 length: 17 amino acids. In nucleotides, the CDR3 is TGTGCCTGGAGCCGTCACCGGAGGGGCCAGCCTAACTATGGCTACACCTTC. Amino acid sequence: CAWSRHRRGQPNYGYTF.